The clone carrying this TCR beta chain was observed a single time. Antigen specificity is unknown. The sample comes from a study of T cell repertoires in cytomegalovirus infection. Across the whole study: It was the public TCR beta signatures that indicated both CMV infection and matching HLA type. General study findings and limits: People with CMV and the relevant HLA were identified by cumulative public TCR beta family frequency. It was HLA-C-restricted CMV-specific TCR beta clonotypes that dominated the response ex vivo.

Per germline, CDR1 MDHEN and CDR2 SYDVKM. The ends lost 5 bases at V and 7 bases at J; junction bases unmatched: 8. The CDR3 covers 15 residues. TCRdb ran MiXCR on the reads and lists one entry per CDR3 protein. The repertoire consists of around 740,000 distinct CDR3 sequences, with 35% occurring once and the leading ten covering under 3%. The specimen sequenced was PBMCs. This TCR was sampled from a human donor in good health (CMV status not recorded). Some clones in this sample may be carry-over from other donors' samples. V usage is TRBV28 and J usage is TRBJ2-1; 10 bases fit TRBD1. CDR3 protein: CASSETGTGVNEQFF. As DNA, the CDR3 is TGTGCCAGCAGTGAAACCGGGACAGGGGTTAATGAGCAGTTCTTC.